Described below is a single T cell receptor beta chain sequence and its context. No antigen is known for it. No base quality values were provided; no much bigger clone lies one nucleotide off. Ophthalmopathy patients had moderately to severely active disease, Clinical Activity Score of at least 3, NOSPECS grade of at least 4, and duration under 3 months. Any patient with an uncontrolled infection, another autoimmune disease, pregnancy or lactation was excluded. Diagnoses relied on clinical symptoms, serum thyroxine and TRAb, thyroid ultrasound and orbital computed tomography. Ficoll-Paque density gradient centrifugation was used to isolate PBMCs from approximately 10 ml of fresh peripheral blood. Total RNA was extracted using Trizol reagent, and RNA quality was assessed on an Agilent 2100 Bioanalyzer. The TCR beta CDR3 regions were amplified from RNA transcripts. The first round of RT-PCR for the TCR CDR3 was performed with the HTBI primer set and the Qiagen OneStep RT-PCR kit. Libraries were constructed in a second round of multiplex PCR, after which size selection and purification were carried out. Libraries were sequenced paired-end with 100 bp reads on an Illumina HiSeq2000. As for how the authors treated the data: SOAPnuke was used to process the raw data, removing reads that contained adapters or uncalled bases, had a mean Phred below 15, or lacked an exact match to the constant primer or identifier. COPE v1.2.5 was used to merge the high-quality paired reads, and each unique nucleotide sequence was defined as a clonotype. MiTCR v1.1 was used to align the clonotypes against IMGT TRBV, TRBD and TRBJ reference segments. Only V-J combinations with frequency above 0.0001, covering about 99% of repertoires, were analysed. The TCS score was defined as the ratio of F50 (clonal expansion) to E x V (chaos), calculated using BLOSUM62-based TCRdist between CDR3 peptides within each V-J. Welch's t-statistics and random forest reduced several hundred V-J features to 13, which were used in a naive Bayes classifier (R e1071). TCRdb reworked the public reads: Q25 trimming with fastp, MiXCR clone assembly, productive beta chains retained. Each CDR3 protein appears once, grouped with its most common genes and DNA. The V and J calls and clone size are TCRdb's, not the authors'. Across this sample there are some 350,000 distinct CDR3 sequences, with around 15% seen only once. In total, the top ten clones hold approximately 20% of the sample.

Sequences LGHNA (CDR1) and YNFKEQ (CDR2) are obtained from the germline V gene. Deletion took 4 bases off V and 1 base off J, with a span of 10 bases between the germline ends. The CDR3 spans 14 residues, from the cysteine through the phenylalanine. Here the CDR3 DNA is all that survives: 42 bases in frame from base 1. The entry originates in a study of T cells in Graves' hyperthyroidism and ophthalmopathy (dated by TCRdb to between 2018 and 2021). About the investigation overall: Peripheral blood was sampled at the time of initial diagnosis, prior to any treatment. TCR V-J signatures able to tell the groups apart were searched for in a discovery cohort of 90 to 100 patients, of whom 43 had Graves' ophthalmopathy and around 58 had stable Graves' hyperthyroidism. Prospective prediction of ophthalmopathy was tested in an independent validation cohort consisting of 18 hyperthyroidism patients and around 16 patients who later progressed to ophthalmopathy. The roughly 90 discovery patients were divided at random into training and test sets in a 7:3 ratio. Thyroid tissue and blood T-cell repertoires from six or seven Graves' hyperthyroidism patients were also compared in the study. Following sampling, methimazole starting at 30 mg daily was given to hyperthyroidism patients, and high-dose intravenous methylprednisolone was given to ophthalmopathy patients. TCR Vbeta CDR3 sequencing of 140 or so peripheral blood samples (over 40 ophthalmopathy, some 75 hyperthyroidism and around 17 progressor patients) is reported in the paper.

General study outcomes and caveats: Most expanded thyroid clonotypes (frequency above 0.001) were also detected in blood, a finding suggesting that blood repertoires may reflect thyroid immune responses. Sample size was not statistically predetermined, and blinding of investigators to group allocation was not performed. During validation, the model predicted progression to ophthalmopathy a median of about 6.3 months ahead of onset, with approximately 71% sensitivity and 72.22% specificity. A 13 V-J signature model separated ophthalmopathy from stable hyperthyroidism, with around 88% sensitivity and about 81% specificity in cross-validation and 80%/75% in testing.

The receptor comes from a woman aged 55-70 years with Graves' ophthalmopathy. The sequenced sample consisted of blood. Recombination linked TRBV4-2 to TRBJ1-1, with no reliable assignment of the D segment. The bases are TGTGCCAGCAGCCGGGTGGACGGGAACACTGAAGCTTTCTTT. It encodes CASSRVDGNTEAFF.